This T cell receptor beta chain was identified during a study of technical replicates of blood from a handful of donors. Clones were read by immunoSEQ multiplex PCR, and TCRdb kept only the in-frame ones, dropping some. The table has about 81,000 clones, roughly 92% seen once. This CDR3 comprises 12 residues. V lost 5 bases, J lost 10 bases, and 13 bases lay in between. CDR1 SGHDT and CDR2 YYEEEE come from the germline V gene. This clone was seen a single time. The chain couples TRBV5-6 to TRBJ1-5; D call uncertain. The sequencing sample was made of T cells isolated from PBMCs. The clonotype was recovered from a human donor in good health. CDR3 sequence: CASRLAPGPQHF. The DNA of the CDR3 is TGTGCCAGCAGGCTCGCCCCGGGTCCCCAGCATTTT.